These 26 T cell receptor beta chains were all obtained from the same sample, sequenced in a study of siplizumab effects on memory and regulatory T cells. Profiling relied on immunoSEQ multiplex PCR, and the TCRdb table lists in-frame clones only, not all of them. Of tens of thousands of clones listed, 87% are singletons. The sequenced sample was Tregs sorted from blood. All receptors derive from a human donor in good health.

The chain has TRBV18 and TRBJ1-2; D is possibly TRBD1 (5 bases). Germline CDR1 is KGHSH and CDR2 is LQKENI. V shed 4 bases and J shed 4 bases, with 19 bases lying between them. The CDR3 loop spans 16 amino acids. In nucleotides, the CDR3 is TGTGCCAGCTCACTAGGGGCCTCAGTGACAACCTATGGCTACACCTTC. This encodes CASSLGASVTTYGYTF.

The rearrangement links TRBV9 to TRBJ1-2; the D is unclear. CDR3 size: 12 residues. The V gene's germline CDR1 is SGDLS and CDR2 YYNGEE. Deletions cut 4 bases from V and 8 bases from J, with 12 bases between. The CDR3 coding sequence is TGTGCCAGCAGCTCCTGGGTTTACGGCTACACCTTC. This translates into CASSSWVYGYTF.

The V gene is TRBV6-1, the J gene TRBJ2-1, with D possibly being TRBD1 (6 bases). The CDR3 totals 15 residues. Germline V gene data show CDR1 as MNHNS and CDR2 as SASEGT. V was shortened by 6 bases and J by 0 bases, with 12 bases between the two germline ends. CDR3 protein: CASRPTGSSYNEQFF. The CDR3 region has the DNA TGTGCCAGCAGACCGACAGGAAGCTCCTACAATGAGCAGTTCTTC.

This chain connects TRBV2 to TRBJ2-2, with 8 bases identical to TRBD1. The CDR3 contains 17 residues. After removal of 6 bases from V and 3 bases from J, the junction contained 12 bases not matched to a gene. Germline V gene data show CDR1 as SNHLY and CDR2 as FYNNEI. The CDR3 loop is CASRKLGQGWDTGELFF. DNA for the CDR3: TGTGCCAGCAGGAAACTTGGACAGGGATGGGACACCGGGGAGCTGTTTTTT.

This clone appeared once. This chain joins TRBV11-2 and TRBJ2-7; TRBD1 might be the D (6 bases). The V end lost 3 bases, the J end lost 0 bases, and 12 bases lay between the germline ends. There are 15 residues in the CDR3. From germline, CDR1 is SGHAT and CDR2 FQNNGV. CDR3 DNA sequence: TGTGCCAGCAGCTTGACAGGATTCTACTCCTACGAGCAGTACTTC. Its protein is CASSLTGFYSYEQYF.

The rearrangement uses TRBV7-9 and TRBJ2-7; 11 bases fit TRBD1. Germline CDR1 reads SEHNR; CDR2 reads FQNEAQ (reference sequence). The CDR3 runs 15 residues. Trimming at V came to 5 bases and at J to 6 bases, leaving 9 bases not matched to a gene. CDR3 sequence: CASSAPGQGVVEQYF. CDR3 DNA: TGTGCCAGCAGCGCTCCGGGACAGGGGGTGGTCGAGCAGTACTTC.

CDR3 residues: CASSKGADTQYF. CDR3 sequence (DNA): TGCGCCAGCAGCAAAGGGGCAGATACGCAGTATTTT. This chain joins TRBV5-1 and TRBJ2-3; D perhaps matches TRBD1 (5 bases). The length of the CDR3 is 12 residues. From germline, CDR1 is SGHRS and CDR2 YFSETQ. With 4 bases removed from V and 4 bases from J, the gap between germline ends came to 7 bases.

As DNA, the CDR3 is TGCGCCAGCAAGACGGACAGAAACACCGGGGAGCTGTTTTTT. It is translated as CASKTDRNTGELFF. The chain combines TRBV10-1 with TRBJ2-2; D possibly corresponds to TRBD1 (6 bases). The CDR3 sequence is 14 residues long. The V end was cut by 7 bases, the J end by 2 bases, with 11 bases between. Germline V lookup: CDR1 WNHNN, CDR2 SYGVQD (reference sequence).

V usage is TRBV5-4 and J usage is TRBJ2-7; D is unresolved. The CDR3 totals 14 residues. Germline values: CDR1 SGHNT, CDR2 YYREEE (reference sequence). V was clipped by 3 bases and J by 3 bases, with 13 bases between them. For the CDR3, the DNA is TGTGCCAGCAGCTGGGGTCTGGTTCACTACGAGCAGTACTTC. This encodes CASSWGLVHYEQYF.

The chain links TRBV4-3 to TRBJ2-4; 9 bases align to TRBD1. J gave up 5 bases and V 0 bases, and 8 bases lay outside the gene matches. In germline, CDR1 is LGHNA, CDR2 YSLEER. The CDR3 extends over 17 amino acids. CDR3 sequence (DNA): TGCGCCAGCAGCCAAGATTCGGTTGACAGGGGGGAAAACATTCAGTACTTC. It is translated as CASSQDSVDRGENIQYF.

The CDR3 DNA is TGTGCCAGCAGCCGGGACACCAGGGCGAGCGAGCAGTACTTC. Translated, it gives CASSRDTRASEQYF. The chain joins TRBV7-9 to TRBJ2-7; perhaps TRBD1 as D (6 bases). Trimming shortened V by 5 bases and J by 6 bases, and 17 bases separated the two germline ends. CDR1 is SEHNR, CDR2 FQNEAQ, per germline (reference sequence). The CDR3 sequence is 14 residues long.

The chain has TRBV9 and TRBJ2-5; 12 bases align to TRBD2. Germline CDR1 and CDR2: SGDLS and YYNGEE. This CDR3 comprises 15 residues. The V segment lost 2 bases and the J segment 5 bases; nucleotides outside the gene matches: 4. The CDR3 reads CASSVPSGGAETQYF. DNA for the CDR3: TGTGCCAGCAGCGTCCCTAGCGGGGGGGCGGAGACCCAGTACTTC.

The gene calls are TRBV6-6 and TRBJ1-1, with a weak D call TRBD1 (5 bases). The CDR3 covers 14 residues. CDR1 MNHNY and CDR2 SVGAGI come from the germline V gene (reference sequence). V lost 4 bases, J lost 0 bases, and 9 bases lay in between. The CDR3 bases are TGTGCCAGCAGTTTAGGGACGGTGAACACTGAAGCTTTCTTT. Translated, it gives CASSLGTVNTEAFF.

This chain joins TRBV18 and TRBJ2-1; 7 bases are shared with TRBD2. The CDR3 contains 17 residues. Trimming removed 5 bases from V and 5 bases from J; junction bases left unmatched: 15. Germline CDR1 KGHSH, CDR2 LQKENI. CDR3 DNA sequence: TGTGCCAGCTCAAGAGGGGTTTCGGCTAGCGGCGACAATGAGCAGTTCTTC. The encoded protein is CASSRGVSASGDNEQFF.

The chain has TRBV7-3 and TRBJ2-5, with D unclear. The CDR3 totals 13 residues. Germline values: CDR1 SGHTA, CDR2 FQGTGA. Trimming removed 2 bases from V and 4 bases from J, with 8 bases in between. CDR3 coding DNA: TGTGCCAGCAGCTTAGGAGCCCTAGAGACCCAGTACTTC. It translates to CASSLGALETQYF.

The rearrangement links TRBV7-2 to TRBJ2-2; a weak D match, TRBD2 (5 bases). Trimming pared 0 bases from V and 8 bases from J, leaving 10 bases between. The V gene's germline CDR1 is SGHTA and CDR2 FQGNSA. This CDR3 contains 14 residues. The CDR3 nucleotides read TGTGCCAGCAGCTTAGCTCGGGGTATGGGGGAGCTGTTTTTT. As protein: CASSLARGMGELFF.

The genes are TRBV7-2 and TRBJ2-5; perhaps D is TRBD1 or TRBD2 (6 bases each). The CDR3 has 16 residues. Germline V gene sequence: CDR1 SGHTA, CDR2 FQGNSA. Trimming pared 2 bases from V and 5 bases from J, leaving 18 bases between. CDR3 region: CASSLRGAVAQETQYF. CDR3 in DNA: TGTGCCAGCAGCTTAAGGGGGGCCGTGGCTCAGGAGACCCAGTACTTC.

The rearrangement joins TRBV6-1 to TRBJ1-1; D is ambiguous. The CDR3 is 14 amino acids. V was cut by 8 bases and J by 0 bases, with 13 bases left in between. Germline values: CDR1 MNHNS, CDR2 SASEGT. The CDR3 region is CASVLGEVNTEAFF. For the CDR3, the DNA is TGTGCCAGCGTATTGGGCGAGGTGAACACTGAAGCTTTCTTT.

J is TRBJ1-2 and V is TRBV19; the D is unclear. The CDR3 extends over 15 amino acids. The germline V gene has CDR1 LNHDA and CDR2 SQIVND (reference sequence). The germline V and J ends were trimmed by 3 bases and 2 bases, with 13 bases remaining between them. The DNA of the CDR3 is TGTGCCAGTAGTATTACGCCCGGAGGGAACTATGGCTACACCTTC. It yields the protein CASSITPGGNYGYTF.

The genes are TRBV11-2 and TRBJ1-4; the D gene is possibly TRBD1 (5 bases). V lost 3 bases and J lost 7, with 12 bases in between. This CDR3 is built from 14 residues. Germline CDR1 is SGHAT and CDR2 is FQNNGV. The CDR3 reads CASSFTQGGEKLFF. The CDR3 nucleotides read TGTGCCAGCAGCTTCACGCAGGGAGGTGAAAAACTGTTTTTT.

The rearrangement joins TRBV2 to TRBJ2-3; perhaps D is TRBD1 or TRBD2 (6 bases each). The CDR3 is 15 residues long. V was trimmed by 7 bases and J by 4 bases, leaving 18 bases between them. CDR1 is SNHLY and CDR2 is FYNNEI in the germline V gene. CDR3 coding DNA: TGTGCCAGCACTCCTTCTGGGGGGCAGGCAGATACGCAGTATTTT. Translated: CASTPSGGQADTQYF. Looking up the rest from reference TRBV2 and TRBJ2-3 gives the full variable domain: EPEVTQTPSHQVTQMGQEVILRCVPISNHLYFYWYRQILGQKVEFLVSFYNNEISEKSEIFDDQFSVERPDGSNFTLKIRSTKLEDSAMYFCASTPSGGQADTQYFGPGTRLTVL.

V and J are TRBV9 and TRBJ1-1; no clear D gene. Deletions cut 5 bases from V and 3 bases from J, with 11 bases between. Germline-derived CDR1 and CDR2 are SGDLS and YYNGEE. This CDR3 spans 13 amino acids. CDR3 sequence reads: CASSFTGDTEAFF. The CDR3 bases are TGTGCCAGCAGTTTTACTGGGGACACTGAAGCTTTCTTT.

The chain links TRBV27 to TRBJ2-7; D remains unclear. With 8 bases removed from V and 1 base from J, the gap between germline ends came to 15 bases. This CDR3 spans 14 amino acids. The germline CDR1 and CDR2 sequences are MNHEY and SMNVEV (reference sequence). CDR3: CASGQTWRSYEQYF. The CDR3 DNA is TGTGCCAGCGGGCAGACGTGGAGATCCTACGAGCAGTACTTC.

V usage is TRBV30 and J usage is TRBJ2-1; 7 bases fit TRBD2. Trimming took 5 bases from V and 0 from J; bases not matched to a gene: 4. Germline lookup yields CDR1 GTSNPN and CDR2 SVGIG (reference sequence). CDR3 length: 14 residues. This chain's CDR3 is CAWAAGVSYNEQFF. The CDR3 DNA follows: TGTGCCTGGGCGGCGGGGGTCTCCTACAATGAGCAGTTCTTC.

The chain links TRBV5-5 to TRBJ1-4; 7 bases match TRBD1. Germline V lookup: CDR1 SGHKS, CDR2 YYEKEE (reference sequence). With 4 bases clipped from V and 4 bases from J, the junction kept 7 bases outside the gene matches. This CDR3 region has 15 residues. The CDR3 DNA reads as TGTGCCAGCAGCCGAGAACAGGGGTTTAATGAAAAACTGTTTTTT. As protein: CASSREQGFNEKLFF. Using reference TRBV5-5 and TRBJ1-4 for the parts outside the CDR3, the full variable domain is DAGVTQSPTHLIKTRGQQVTLRCSPISGHKSVSWYQQVLGQGPQFIFQYYEKEERGRGNFPDRFSARQFPNYSSELNVNALLLGDSALYLCASSREQGFNEKLFFGSGTQLSVL.

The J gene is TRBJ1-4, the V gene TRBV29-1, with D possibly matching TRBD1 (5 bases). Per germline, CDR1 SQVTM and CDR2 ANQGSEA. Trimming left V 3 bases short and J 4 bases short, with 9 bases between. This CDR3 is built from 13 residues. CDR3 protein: CSVDSGGNEKLFF. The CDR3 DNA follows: TGCAGCGTTGATTCTGGGGGTAATGAAAAACTGTTTTTT.